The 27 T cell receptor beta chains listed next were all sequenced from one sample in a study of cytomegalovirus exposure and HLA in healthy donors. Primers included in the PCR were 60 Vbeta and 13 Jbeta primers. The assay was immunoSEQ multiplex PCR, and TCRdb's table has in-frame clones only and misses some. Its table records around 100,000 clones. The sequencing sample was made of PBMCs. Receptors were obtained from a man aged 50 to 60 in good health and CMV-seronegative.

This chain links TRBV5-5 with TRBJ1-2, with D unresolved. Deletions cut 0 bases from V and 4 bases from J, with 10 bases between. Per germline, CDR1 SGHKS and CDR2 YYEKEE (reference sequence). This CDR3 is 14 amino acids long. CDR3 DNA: TGTGCCAGCAGCTTGGGGGGAGAGGGCTATGGCTACACCTTC. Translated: CASSLGGEGYGYTF.

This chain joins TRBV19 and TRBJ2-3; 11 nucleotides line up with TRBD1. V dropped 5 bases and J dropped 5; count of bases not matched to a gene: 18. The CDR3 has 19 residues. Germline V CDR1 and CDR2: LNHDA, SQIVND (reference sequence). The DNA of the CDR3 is TGTGCCAGTAGTCACCCCGGGACAGGGGGTGAAGCACTCGGAGATACGCAGTATTTT. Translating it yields CASSHPGTGGEALGDTQYF.

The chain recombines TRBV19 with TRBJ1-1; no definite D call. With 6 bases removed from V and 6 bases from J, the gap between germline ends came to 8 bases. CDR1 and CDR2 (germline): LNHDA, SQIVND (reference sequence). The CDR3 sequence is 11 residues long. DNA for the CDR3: TGTGCCAGTAGCCGCAGTCCTGAAGCTTTCTTT. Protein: CASSRSPEAFF.

CDR3 amino acids: CASSYGAVGGGGYTF. The DNA of the CDR3 is TGTGCCAGCAGTTATGGGGCCGTGGGGGGAGGTGGCTACACCTTC. V gene TRBV6-6 combines with J gene TRBJ1-2; D is possibly TRBD1 (5 bases). Germline CDR1 and CDR2: MNHNY and SVGAGI (reference sequence). This CDR3 region has 15 residues. V lost 3 bases to trimming and J lost 7 bases, with 18 bases between them.

The CDR3 is CASSFGRGQWGQYF. The CDR3 DNA follows: TGTGCCAGCAGCTTCGGCAGGGGGCAATGGGGGCAGTACTTC. This chain joins TRBV7-8 and TRBJ2-7; 8 bases are shared with TRBD1. The ends lost 3 bases at V and 9 bases at J; junction bases unmatched: 10. From germline, CDR1 is SGHVS and CDR2 FQNEAQ. The length of the CDR3 is 14 residues.

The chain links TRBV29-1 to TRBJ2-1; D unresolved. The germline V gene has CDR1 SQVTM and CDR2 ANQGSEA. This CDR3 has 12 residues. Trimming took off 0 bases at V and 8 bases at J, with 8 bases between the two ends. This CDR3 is CSVEDPPDEQFF. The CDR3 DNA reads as TGCAGCGTTGAAGATCCCCCGGATGAGCAGTTCTTC.

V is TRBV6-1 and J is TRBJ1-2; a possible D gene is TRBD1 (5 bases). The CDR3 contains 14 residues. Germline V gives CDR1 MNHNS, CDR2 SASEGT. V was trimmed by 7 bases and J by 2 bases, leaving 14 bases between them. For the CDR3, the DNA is TGTGCCAGCACCCCGGGGGACGCCAACTATGGCTACACCTTC. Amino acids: CASTPGDANYGYTF.

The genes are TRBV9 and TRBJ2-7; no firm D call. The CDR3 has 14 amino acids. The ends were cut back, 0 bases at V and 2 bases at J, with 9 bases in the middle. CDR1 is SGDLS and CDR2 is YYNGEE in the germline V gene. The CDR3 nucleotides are TGTGCCAGCAGCGTAGGAGACTTCGCCTACGAGCAGTACTTC. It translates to CASSVGDFAYEQYF. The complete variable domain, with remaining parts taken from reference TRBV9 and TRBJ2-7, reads DSGVTQTPKHLITATGQRVTLRCSPRSGDLSVYWYQQSLDQGLQFLIQYYNGEERAKGNILERFSAQQFPDLHSELNLSSLELGDSALYFCASSVGDFAYEQYFGPGTRLTVT.

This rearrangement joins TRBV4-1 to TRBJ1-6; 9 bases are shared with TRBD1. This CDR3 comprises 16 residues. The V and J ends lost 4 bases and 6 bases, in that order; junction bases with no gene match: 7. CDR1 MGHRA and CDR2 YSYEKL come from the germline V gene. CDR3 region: CASSRTGGDANSPLHF. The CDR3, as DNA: TGCGCCAGCAGCCGCACAGGGGGCGACGCTAATTCACCCCTCCACTTT.

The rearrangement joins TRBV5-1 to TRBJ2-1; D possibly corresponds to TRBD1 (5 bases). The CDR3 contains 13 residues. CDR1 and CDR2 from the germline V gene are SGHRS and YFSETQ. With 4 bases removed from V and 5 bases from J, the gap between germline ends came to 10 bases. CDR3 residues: CASSPMTDNEQFF. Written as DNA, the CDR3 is TGCGCCAGCAGCCCGATGACAGACAATGAGCAGTTCTTC.

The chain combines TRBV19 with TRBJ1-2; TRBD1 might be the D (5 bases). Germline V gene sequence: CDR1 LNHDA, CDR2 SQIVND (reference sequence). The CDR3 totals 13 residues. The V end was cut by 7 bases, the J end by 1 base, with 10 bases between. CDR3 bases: TGTGCCAGTACGGGGGGTGTTAACTATGGCTACACCTTC. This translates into CASTGGVNYGYTF.

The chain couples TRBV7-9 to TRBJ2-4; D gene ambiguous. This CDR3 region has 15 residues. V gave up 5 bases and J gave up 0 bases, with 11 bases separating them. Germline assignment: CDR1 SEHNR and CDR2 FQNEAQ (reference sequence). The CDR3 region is CASSMEPLAKNIQYF. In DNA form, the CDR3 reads TGTGCCAGCAGCATGGAGCCCCTAGCCAAAAACATTCAGTACTTC.

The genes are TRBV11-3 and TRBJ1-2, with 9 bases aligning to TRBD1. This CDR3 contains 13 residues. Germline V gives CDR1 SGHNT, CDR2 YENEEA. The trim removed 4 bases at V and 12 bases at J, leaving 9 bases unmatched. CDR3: CASSWGTGFVHTF. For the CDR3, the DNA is TGTGCCAGCAGCTGGGGGACAGGGTTCGTCCACACCTTC.

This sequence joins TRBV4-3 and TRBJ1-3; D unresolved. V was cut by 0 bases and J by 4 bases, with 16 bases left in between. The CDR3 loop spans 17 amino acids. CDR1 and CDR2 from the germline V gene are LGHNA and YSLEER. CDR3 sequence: CASSQDADPLFGNTIYF. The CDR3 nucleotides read TGCGCCAGCAGCCAAGATGCCGATCCACTGTTCGGAAACACCATATATTTT.

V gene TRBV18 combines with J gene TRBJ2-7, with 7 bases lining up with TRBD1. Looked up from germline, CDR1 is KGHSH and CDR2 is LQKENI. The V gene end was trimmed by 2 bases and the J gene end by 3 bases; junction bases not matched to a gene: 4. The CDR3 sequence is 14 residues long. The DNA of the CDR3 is TGTGCCAGCTCACCAGGGACAGTTAACTACGAGCAGTACTTC. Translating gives CASSPGTVNYEQYF.

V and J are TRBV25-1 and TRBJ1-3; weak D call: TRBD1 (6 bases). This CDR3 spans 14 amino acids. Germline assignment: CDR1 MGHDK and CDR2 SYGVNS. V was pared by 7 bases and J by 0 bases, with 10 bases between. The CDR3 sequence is CASTGTNSGNTIYF. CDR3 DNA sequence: TGTGCCAGCACAGGGACAAACTCTGGAAACACCATATATTTT.

CDR3 bases: TGTGCCAGCAGCGTAGCTAGCGGGAGTACCCACGAGCAGTACTTC. This translates into CASSVASGSTHEQYF. The chain links TRBV9 to TRBJ2-7; 10 nucleotides align to TRBD2. Germline lookup yields CDR1 SGDLS and CDR2 YYNGEE. Unmatched junction bases numbered 5, after V lost 0 bases and J lost 5 bases. The CDR3 consists of 15 residues.

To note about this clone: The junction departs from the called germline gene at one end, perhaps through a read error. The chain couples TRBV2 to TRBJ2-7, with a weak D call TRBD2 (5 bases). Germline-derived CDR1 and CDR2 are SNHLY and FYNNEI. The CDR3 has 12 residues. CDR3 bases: TGTGCCAGCAGTGAAGTGAGGGAAAGGCATCGCTTC. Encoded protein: CASSEVRERHRF.

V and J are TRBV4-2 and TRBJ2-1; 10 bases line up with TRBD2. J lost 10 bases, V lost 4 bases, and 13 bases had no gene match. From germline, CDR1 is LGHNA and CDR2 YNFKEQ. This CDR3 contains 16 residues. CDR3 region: CASSPRGIAGGREQFF. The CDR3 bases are TGTGCCAGCAGCCCCCGTGGGATAGCGGGAGGACGGGAGCAGTTCTTC.

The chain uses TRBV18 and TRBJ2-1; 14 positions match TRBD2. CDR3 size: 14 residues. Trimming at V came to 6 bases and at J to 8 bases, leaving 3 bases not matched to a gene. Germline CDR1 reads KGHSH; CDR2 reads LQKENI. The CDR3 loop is CASSGTSGRDEQFF. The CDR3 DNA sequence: TGTGCCAGCTCGGGGACTAGCGGGAGAGATGAGCAGTTCTTC.

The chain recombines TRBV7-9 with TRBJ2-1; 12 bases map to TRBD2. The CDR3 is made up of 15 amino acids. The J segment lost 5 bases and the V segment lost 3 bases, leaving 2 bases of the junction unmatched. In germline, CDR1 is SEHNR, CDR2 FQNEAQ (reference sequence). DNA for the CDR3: TGTGCCAGCAGCTTCCGGACTAGCGGGGACAATGAGCAGTTCTTC. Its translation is CASSFRTSGDNEQFF. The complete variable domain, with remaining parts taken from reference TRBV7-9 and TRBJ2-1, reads DTGVSQNPRHKITKRGQNVTFRCDPISEHNRLYWYRQTLGQGPEFLTYFQNEAQLEKSRLLSDRFSAERPKGSFSTLEIQRTEQGDSAMYLCASSFRTSGDNEQFFGPGTRLTVL.

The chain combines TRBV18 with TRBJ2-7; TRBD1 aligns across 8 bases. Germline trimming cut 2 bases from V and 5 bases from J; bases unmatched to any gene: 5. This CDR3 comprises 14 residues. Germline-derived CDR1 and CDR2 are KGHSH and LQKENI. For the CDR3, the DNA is TGTGCCAGCTCACCAGGGACAGGTATGGACGAGCAGTACTTC. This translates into CASSPGTGMDEQYF.

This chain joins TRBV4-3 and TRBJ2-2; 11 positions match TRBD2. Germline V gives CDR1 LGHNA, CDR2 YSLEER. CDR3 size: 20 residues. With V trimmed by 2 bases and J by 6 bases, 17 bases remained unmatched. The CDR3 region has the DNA TGCGCCAGCAGCCAAAAGTTATTTGCCACCGGGACTAGCGGTTCCGGGGAGCTGTTTTTT. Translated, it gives CASSQKLFATGTSGSGELFF.

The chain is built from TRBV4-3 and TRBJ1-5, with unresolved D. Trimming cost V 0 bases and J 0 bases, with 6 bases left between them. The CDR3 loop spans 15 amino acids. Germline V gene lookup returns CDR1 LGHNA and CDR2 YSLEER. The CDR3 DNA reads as TGCGCCAGCAGCCAAGAGCACGGTAGCAATCAGCCCCAGCATTTT. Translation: CASSQEHGSNQPQHF.

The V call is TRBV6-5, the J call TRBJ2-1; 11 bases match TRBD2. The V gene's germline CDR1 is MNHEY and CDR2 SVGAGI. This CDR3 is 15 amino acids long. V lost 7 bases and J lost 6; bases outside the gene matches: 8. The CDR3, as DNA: TGTGCCAGCACCCCCCCACTAGCGGGAGTCAATGAGCAGTTCTTC. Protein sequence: CASTPPLAGVNEQFF.

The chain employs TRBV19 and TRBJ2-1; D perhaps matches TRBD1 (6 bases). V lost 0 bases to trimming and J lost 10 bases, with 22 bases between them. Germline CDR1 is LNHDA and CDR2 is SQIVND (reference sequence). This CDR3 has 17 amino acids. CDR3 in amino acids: CASSIDTPAGGGNEQFF. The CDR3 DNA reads TGTGCCAGTAGTATAGATACCCCGGCGGGTGGGGGCAACGAGCAGTTCTTC.

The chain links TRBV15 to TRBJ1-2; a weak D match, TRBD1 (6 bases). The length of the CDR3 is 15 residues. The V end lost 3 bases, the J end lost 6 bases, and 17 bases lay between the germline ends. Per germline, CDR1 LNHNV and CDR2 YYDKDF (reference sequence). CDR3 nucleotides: TGTGCCACCAGCAGGGGCGCGGGGGGCGGTAATGGCTACACCTTC. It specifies CATSRGAGGGNGYTF.